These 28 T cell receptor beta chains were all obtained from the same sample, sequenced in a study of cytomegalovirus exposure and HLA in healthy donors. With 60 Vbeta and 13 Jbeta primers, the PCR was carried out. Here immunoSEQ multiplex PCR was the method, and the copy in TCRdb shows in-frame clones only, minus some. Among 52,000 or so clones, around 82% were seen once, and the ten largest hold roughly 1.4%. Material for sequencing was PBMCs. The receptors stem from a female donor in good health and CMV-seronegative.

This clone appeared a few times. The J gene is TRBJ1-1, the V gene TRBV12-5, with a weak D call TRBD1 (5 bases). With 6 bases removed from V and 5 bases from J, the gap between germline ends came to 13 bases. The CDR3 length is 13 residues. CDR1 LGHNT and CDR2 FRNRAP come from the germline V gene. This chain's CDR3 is CASGWGGVTEAFF. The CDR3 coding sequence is TGTGCTAGTGGCTGGGGAGGGGTGACTGAAGCTTTCTTT.

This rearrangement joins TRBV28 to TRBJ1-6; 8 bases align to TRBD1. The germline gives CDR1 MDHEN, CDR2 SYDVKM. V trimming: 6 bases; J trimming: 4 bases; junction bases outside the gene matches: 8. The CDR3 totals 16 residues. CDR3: CASRLIRDRYNSPLHF. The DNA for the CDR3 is TGTGCCAGCAGACTAATCCGGGACAGGTATAATTCACCCCTCCACTTT.

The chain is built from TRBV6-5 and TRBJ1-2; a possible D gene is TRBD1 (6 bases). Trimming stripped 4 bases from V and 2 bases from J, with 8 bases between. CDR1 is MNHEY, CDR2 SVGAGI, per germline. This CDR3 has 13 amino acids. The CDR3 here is CASSWQGNYGYTF. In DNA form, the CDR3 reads TGTGCCAGCAGTTGGCAGGGGAACTATGGCTACACCTTC.

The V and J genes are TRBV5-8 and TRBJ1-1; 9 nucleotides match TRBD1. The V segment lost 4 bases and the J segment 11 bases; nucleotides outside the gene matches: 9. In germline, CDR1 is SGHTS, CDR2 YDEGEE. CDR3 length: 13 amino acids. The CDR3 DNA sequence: TGTGCCAGCAGCCTAGACAGGGGGTGCGCGGCTTTCTTT. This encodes CASSLDRGCAAFF.

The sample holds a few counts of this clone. DNA for the CDR3: TGTGCCACCCGTGGGCTCTCGCGGGCTGAAGCTTTCTTT. Translating gives CATRGLSRAEAFF. This chain connects TRBV6-1 to TRBJ1-1; D remains ambiguous. The CDR3 covers 13 residues. The ends were cut back, 10 bases at V and 6 bases at J, with 18 bases in the middle. The germline CDR1 and CDR2 sequences are MNHNS and SASEGT.

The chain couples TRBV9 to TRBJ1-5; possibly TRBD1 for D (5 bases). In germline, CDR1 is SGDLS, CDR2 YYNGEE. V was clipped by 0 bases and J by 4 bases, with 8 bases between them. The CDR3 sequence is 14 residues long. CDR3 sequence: CASSVDQGNQPQHF. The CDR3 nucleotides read TGTGCCAGCAGCGTAGATCAGGGAAATCAGCCCCAGCATTTT.

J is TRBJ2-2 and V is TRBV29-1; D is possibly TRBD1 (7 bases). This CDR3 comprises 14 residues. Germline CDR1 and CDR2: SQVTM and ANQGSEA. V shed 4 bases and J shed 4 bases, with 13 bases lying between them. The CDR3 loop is CSVGQGGSTGELFF. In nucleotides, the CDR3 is TGCAGCGTTGGCCAGGGGGGAAGCACCGGGGAGCTGTTTTTT.

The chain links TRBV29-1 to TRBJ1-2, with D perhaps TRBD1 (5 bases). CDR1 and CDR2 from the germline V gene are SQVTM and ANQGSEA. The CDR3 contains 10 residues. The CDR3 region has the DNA TGCGCGATGGCGGGGGAAGGCTACACCTTC. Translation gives CAMAGEGYTF.

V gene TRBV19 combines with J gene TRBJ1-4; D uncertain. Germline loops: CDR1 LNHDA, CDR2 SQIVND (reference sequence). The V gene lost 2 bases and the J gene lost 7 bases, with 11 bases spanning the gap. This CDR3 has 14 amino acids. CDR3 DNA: TGTGCCAGTAGTATACCGGGAGACGGTGAAAAACTGTTTTTT. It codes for CASSIPGDGEKLFF.

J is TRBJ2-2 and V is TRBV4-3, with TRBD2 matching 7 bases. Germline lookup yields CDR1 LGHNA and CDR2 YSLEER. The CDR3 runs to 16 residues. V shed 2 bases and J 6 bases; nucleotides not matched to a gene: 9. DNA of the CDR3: TGCGCCAGCAGCCAAACACGGACTAGTTGGTCCGGGGAGCTGTTTTTT. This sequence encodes CASSQTRTSWSGELFF.

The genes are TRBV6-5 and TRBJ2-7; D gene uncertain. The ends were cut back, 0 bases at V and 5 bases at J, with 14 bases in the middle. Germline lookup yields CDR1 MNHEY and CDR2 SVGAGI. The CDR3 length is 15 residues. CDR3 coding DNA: TGTGCCAGCAGTTACTCCCCAGAGAGGCGGAACGAGCAGTACTTC. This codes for CASSYSPERRNEQYF.

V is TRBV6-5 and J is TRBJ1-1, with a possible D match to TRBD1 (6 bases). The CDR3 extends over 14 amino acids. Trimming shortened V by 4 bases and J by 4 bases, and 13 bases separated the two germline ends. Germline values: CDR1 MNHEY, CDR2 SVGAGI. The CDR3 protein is CASSSLQGRTEAFF. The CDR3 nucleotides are TGTGCCAGCAGTTCCCTACAGGGTCGCACTGAAGCTTTCTTT.

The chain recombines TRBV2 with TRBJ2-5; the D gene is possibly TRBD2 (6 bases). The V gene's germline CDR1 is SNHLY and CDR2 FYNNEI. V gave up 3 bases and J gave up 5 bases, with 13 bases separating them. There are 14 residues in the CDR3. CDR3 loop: CASSDLDGGETQYF. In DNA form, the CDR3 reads TGTGCCAGCAGTGACCTGGACGGAGGGGAGACCCAGTACTTC.

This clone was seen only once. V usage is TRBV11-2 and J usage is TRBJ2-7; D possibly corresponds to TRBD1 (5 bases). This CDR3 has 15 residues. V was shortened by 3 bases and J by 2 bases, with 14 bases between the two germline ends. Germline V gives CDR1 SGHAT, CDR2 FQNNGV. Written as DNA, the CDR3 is TGTGCCAGCAGCTTTCCAGGGCTCCTTGCCTACGAGCAGTACTTC. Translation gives CASSFPGLLAYEQYF. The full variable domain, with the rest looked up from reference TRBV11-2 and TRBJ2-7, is EAGVAQSPRYKIIEKRQSVAFWCNPISGHATLYWYQQILGQGPKLLIQFQNNGVVDDSQLPKDRFSAERLKGVDSTLKIQPAKLEDSAVYLCASSFPGLLAYEQYFGPGTRLTVT.

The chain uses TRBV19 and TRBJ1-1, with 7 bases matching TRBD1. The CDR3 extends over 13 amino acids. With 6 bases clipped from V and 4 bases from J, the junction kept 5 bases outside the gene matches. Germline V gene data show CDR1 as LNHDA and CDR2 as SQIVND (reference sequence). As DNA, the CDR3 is TGTGCCAGTAGACCGACAGGGACCACTGAAGCTTTCTTT. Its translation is CASRPTGTTEAFF.

The CDR3 spells CASSPIRGPQNSNQPQHF. The DNA for the CDR3 is TGTGCCAGCAGTCCGATTCGAGGGCCCCAAAATAGCAATCAGCCCCAGCATTTT. The V call is TRBV27, the J call TRBJ1-5, with D uncertain. Trimming left V 5 bases short and J 0 bases short, with 20 bases between. Germline V lookup: CDR1 MNHEY, CDR2 SMNVEV (reference sequence). The CDR3 is 18 residues long.

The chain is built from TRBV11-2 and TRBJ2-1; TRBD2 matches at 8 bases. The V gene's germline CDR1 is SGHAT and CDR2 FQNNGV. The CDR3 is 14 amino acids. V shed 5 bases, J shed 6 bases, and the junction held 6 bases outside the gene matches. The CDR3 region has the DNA TGTGCCAGCAGCCACCCGGGACTAGTCAATGAGCAGTTCTTC. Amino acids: CASSHPGLVNEQFF.

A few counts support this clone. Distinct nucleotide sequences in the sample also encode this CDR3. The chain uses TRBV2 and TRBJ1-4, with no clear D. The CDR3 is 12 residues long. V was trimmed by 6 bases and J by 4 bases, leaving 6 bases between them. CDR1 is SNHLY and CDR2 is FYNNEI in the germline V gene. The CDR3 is CASRRVNEKLFF. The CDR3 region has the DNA TGTGCCAGCAGGCGGGTTAATGAAAAACTGTTTTTT.

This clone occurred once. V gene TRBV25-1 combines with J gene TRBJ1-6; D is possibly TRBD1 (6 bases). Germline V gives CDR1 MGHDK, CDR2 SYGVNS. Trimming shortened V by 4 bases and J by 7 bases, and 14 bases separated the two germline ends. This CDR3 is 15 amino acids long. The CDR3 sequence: CASSGSGVLNSPLHF. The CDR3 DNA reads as TGTGCCAGCAGTGGATCAGGGGTCTTAAATTCACCCCTCCACTTT.

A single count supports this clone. This CDR3 reads CASSSLRRGYQPQHF. The CDR3 DNA is TGTGCCAGCAGCTCGCTAAGGAGGGGATACCAGCCCCAGCATTTT. The rearrangement joins TRBV5-8 to TRBJ1-5; weak D call: TRBD1 (5 bases). CDR1 is SGHTS and CDR2 is YDEGEE in the germline V gene. Trimming cost V 3 bases and J 7 bases, with 17 bases left between them. The CDR3 extends over 15 amino acids.

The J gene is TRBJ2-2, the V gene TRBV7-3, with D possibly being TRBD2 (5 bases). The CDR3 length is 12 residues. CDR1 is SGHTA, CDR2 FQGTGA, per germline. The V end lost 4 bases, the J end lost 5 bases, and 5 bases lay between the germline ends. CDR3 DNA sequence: TGTGCCAGCAGCTCGGGAACCGGGGAGCTGTTTTTT. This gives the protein CASSSGTGELFF.

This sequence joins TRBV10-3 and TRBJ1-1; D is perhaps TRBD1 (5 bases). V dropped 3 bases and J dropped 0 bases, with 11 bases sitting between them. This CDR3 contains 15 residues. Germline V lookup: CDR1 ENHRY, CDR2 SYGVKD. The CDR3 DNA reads TGTGCCATCAGTGATAAAGGGGAAGTGAACACTGAAGCTTTCTTT. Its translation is CAISDKGEVNTEAFF.

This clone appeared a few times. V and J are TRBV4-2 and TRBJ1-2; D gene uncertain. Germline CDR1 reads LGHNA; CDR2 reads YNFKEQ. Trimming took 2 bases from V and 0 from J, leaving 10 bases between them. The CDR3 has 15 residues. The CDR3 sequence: CASSQSIDTNYGYTF. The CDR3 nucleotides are TGTGCCAGCAGCCAATCAATAGATACTAACTATGGCTACACCTTC.

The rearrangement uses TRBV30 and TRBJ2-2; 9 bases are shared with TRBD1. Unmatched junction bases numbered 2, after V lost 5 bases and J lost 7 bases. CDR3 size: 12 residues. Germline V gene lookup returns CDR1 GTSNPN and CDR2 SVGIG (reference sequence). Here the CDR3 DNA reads TGTGCCTGGGGGACAGGGAACGGGGAGCTGTTTTTT. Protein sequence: CAWGTGNGELFF. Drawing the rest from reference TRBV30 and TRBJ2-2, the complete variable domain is SQTIHQWPATLVQPVGSPLSLECTVEGTSNPNLYWYRQAAGRGLQLLFYSVGIGQISSEVPQNLSASRPQDRQFILSSKKLLLSDSGFYLCAWGTGNGELFFGEGSRLTVL.

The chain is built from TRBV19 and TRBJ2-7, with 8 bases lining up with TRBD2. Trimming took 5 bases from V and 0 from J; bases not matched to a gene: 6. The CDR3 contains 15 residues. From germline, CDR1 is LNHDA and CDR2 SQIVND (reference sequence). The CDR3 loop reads CASSVSGTSSYEQYF. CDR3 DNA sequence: TGTGCCAGTAGTGTTAGCGGGACAAGCTCCTACGAGCAGTACTTC.

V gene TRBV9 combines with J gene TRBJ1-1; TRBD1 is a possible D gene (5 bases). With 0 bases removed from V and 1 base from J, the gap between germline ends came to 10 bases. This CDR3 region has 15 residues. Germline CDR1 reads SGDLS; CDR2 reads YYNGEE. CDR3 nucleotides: TGTGCCAGCAGCGTAGATTTCCAGGGGAACACTGAAGCTTTCTTT. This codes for CASSVDFQGNTEAFF.

Here the CDR3 DNA reads TGTGCCAGCAGCTTAGGGGGACAGAAGAATGAAAAACTGTTTTTT. Translation: CASSLGGQKNEKLFF. V usage is TRBV7-2 and J usage is TRBJ1-4; 7 bases are shared with TRBD1. The V gene's germline CDR1 is SGHTA and CDR2 FQGNSA. This CDR3 spans 15 amino acids. The V gene end was trimmed by 1 base and the J gene end by 5 bases; junction bases not matched to a gene: 4.

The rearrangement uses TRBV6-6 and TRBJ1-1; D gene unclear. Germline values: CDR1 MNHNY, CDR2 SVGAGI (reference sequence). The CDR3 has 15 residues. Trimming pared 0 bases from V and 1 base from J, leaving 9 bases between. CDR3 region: CASSYSREGNTEAFF. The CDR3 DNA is TGTGCCAGCAGTTACTCCCGTGAGGGGAACACTGAAGCTTTCTTT.